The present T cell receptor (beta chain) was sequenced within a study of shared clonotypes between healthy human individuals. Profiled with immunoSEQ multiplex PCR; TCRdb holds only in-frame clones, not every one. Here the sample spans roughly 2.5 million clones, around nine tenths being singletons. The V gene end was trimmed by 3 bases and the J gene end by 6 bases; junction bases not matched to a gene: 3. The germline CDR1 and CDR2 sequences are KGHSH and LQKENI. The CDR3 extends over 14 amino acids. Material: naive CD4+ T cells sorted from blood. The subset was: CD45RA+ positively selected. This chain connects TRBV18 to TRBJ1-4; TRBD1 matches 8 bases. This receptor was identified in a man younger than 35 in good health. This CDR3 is CASSPGQGYEKLFF. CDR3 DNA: TGTGCCAGCTCACCCGGACAGGGCTATGAAAAACTGTTTTTT.